A selection of T cell receptor beta chains follows, all from one sample in a study of CD8 T cells in Susac syndrome. Via MiXCR, TCRdb re-called the immunoSEQ multiplex PCR reads, giving one row per CDR3 protein. The repertoire has tens of thousands of distinct CDR3 sequences, roughly 94% of them found once; the top ten carry 0.52%. The sample was CD8+ T cells from PBMCs. The receptors here all came from a human donor with Susac syndrome. Both conserved end residues are part of each CDR3. D genes are given only for firm matches. Rows give clone size only sometimes, using once, few, many, or a class for an expanded clone.

abundance: NA; d_gene: NA; j_gene: TRBJ2-3; v_gene: TRBV14; CDR3nt: TGTGCCAGCAGCCAAGATCGGGTGCGATACCGCACAGATACGCAGTATTTT; CDR3aa: CASSQDRVRYRTDTQYF
abundance: NA; d_gene: NA; j_gene: TRBJ2-5; v_gene: TRBV5-1; CDR3nt: TGCGCCAGCACCAAGGGCGGCGGGGAGGAGACCCAGTACTTC; CDR3aa: CASTKGGGEETQYF
abundance: NA; d_gene: NA; j_gene: TRBJ2-7; v_gene: TRBV7-2; CDR3nt: TGTGCCAGCAGCCCAGGGAATATCCCGCAATACGAGCAGTACTTC; CDR3aa: CASSPGNIPQYEQYF
abundance: NA; d_gene: NA; j_gene: TRBJ2-5; v_gene: TRBV7-2; CDR3nt: TGTGCCAGCAGCCTAAGAGGCTACCAAGAGACCCAGTACTTC; CDR3aa: CASSLRGYQETQYF
abundance: NA; d_gene: TRBD2; j_gene: TRBJ2-1; v_gene: TRBV29-1; CDR3nt: TGCAGCGCCGGAGGACTAGCGGGGAGTTACAATGAGCAGTTCTTC; CDR3aa: CSAGGLAGSYNEQFF
abundance: NA; d_gene: TRBD1; j_gene: TRBJ2-2; v_gene: TRBV7-9; CDR3nt: TGTGCCAGCAGCTTCAATGGACAGGGGAAAACCGGGGAGCTGTTTTTT; CDR3aa: CASSFNGQGKTGELFF
abundance: NA; d_gene: NA; j_gene: TRBJ2-1; v_gene: TRBV10-2; CDR3nt: TGCGCCAGCAACAACGGCGGACATGAGCAGTTCTTC; CDR3aa: CASNNGGHEQFF
abundance: once; d_gene: TRBD1; j_gene: TRBJ2-5; v_gene: TRBV14; CDR3nt: TGTGCCAGCAGCCGCCGCGGTATGACAGGGAGCGAAGAGACCCAGTACTTC; CDR3aa: CASSRRGMTGSEETQYF
abundance: once; d_gene: NA; j_gene: TRBJ2-3; v_gene: TRBV5-1; CDR3nt: TGCGCCAGCAGCCCGGACACCACAGATACGCAGTATTTT; CDR3aa: CASSPDTTDTQYF
abundance: NA; d_gene: NA; j_gene: TRBJ2-1; v_gene: TRBV20-1; CDR3nt: TGCAGTGCCCCGACCGGGGTCACCTACAATGAGCAGTTCTTC; CDR3aa: CSAPTGVTYNEQFF
abundance: NA; d_gene: NA; j_gene: TRBJ2-2; v_gene: TRBV12-3/TRBV12-4; CDR3nt: TGTGCCAGCAGCGGGGGGCCGGGGAACACCGGGGAGCTGTTTTTT; CDR3aa: CASSGGPGNTGELFF
abundance: NA; d_gene: NA; j_gene: TRBJ2-7; v_gene: TRBV29-1; CDR3nt: TGCAGCGTTGAAGCTGGCAGCTACGAGCAGTACTTC; CDR3aa: CSVEAGSYEQYF
abundance: NA; d_gene: NA; j_gene: TRBJ1-5; v_gene: TRBV12-5; CDR3nt: TGTGCTAGTGGTCTCGGCGGGGGTCAGCCCCAGCATTTT; CDR3aa: CASGLGGGQPQHF
abundance: NA; d_gene: NA; j_gene: TRBJ2-3; v_gene: TRBV2; CDR3nt: TGTGCCAGCCTTCCGCGGACGGGCAGTTACACAGATACGCAGTATTTT; CDR3aa: CASLPRTGSYTDTQYF
abundance: NA; d_gene: NA; j_gene: TRBJ1-5; v_gene: TRBV6-2/TRBV6-3; CDR3nt: TGTGCCAGCAGTTCTACGGCCGAGGGTCAGCCCCAGCATTTT; CDR3aa: CASSSTAEGQPQHF
abundance: NA; d_gene: NA; j_gene: TRBJ1-5; v_gene: TRBV15; CDR3nt: TGTGCCACCAGCAGAGATAGAAATAGCAATCAGCCCCAGCATTTT; CDR3aa: CATSRDRNSNQPQHF
abundance: NA; d_gene: NA; j_gene: TRBJ2-1; v_gene: TRBV19; CDR3nt: TGTGCCACGAAAAGGAGGGATTACAATGAGCAGTTCTTC; CDR3aa: CATKRRDYNEQFF
abundance: NA; d_gene: TRBD2; j_gene: TRBJ2-7; v_gene: TRBV6-5; CDR3nt: TGTGCCAGCAGTTACTCCAATAGCGGGGGCGAGCAGTACTTC; CDR3aa: CASSYSNSGGEQYF
abundance: once; d_gene: NA; j_gene: TRBJ2-5; v_gene: TRBV7-2; CDR3nt: TGTGCCAGCAGCTTAAATCGGCGAGAAGAGACCCAGTACTTC; CDR3aa: CASSLNRREETQYF
abundance: NA; d_gene: NA; j_gene: TRBJ2-5; v_gene: TRBV3-1; CDR3nt: TGTGCCAGCAGCCCATTTTGGCCCCAGGAGACCCAGTACTTC; CDR3aa: CASSPFWPQETQYF
abundance: NA; d_gene: TRBD1; j_gene: TRBJ2-3; v_gene: TRBV27; CDR3nt: TGTGCCAGCAGTCCCGGGACAGGGAGCACAGATACGCAGTATTTT; CDR3aa: CASSPGTGSTDTQYF
abundance: NA; d_gene: NA; j_gene: TRBJ2-2; v_gene: TRBV7-8; CDR3nt: TGTGCCAGCAGCTTTGGTAGCAGTTGGACCGGGGAGCTGTTTTTT; CDR3aa: CASSFGSSWTGELFF
abundance: once; d_gene: NA; j_gene: TRBJ1-2; v_gene: TRBV4-1; CDR3nt: TGCGCCAGCAGCCCCCGAGGAGGAAACTATGGCTACACCTTC; CDR3aa: CASSPRGGNYGYTF
abundance: NA; d_gene: NA; j_gene: TRBJ2-3; v_gene: TRBV9; CDR3nt: TGTGCCAGCAGCGATCCGCGGGGTCACTCAGATACGCAGTATTTT; CDR3aa: CASSDPRGHSDTQYF
abundance: once; d_gene: NA; j_gene: TRBJ1-5; v_gene: TRBV9; CDR3nt: TGTGCCAGCAGCGTAGGAGACAGGCCCCAGCCCCAGCATTTT; CDR3aa: CASSVGDRPQPQHF
abundance: NA; d_gene: TRBD1; j_gene: TRBJ2-1; v_gene: TRBV7-9; CDR3nt: TGTGCCAGCAGCCCGAGGACAGGGGACAATGAGCAGTTCTTC; CDR3aa: CASSPRTGDNEQFF
abundance: NA; d_gene: TRBD1; j_gene: TRBJ2-1; v_gene: TRBV7-9; CDR3nt: TGTGCCAGCAGCTTAAGGGGGACAGGGGGCATCAATGAGCAGTTCTTC; CDR3aa: CASSLRGTGGINEQFF
abundance: NA; d_gene: TRBD1; j_gene: TRBJ2-3; v_gene: TRBV12-3/TRBV12-4; CDR3nt: TGTGCCAGCGGCGGACAGGTCACAGATACGCAGTATTTT; CDR3aa: CASGGQVTDTQYF
abundance: NA; d_gene: NA; j_gene: TRBJ1-5; v_gene: TRBV6-5; CDR3nt: TGTGCCAGCAGTTACTCCTCCAGGGGTCATCAGCCCCAGCATTTT; CDR3aa: CASSYSSRGHQPQHF
abundance: NA; d_gene: TRBD1; j_gene: TRBJ1-5; v_gene: TRBV9; CDR3nt: TGTGCCAGCAGCGCCGGACAGGGGGATCAGCCCCAGCATTTT; CDR3aa: CASSAGQGDQPQHF
abundance: NA; d_gene: TRBD1; j_gene: TRBJ2-7; v_gene: TRBV19; CDR3nt: TGTGCCAGTAGTACTTGGACAGGGAGCTACGAGCAGTACTTC; CDR3aa: CASSTWTGSYEQYF
abundance: NA; d_gene: NA; j_gene: TRBJ2-5; v_gene: TRBV6-5; CDR3nt: TGTGCCAGCTTAAGTGGGGCGGAAGATGGGGAGACCCAGTACTTC; CDR3aa: CASLSGAEDGETQYF
abundance: NA; d_gene: NA; j_gene: TRBJ2-2; v_gene: TRBV9; CDR3nt: TGTGCCAGCAGCGTAGCTCGGCTATTTACCGGGGAGCTGTTTTTT; CDR3aa: CASSVARLFTGELFF